A single sample gave rise to the 2 T cell receptor beta chains below, sequenced in a study of OX40 agonist ivuxolimab in advanced cancers. Assay used: immunoSEQ multiplex PCR; TCRdb lists only in-frame clones, some missing. The sample contains around 56,000 clones, 88% of which appear only once. Sequencing was performed on CD4+ or CD8+ T cells sorted from blood, taken in a trial of the OX40 agonist ivuxolimab. The receptor set was obtained from an adult with an advanced solid tumor such as melanoma, head and neck, liver or kidney cancer.

V gene TRBV19 combines with J gene TRBJ2-2; the D gene is possibly TRBD2 (5 bases). This CDR3 comprises 10 residues. Germline CDR1 LNHDA, CDR2 SQIVND (reference sequence). Trimming left V 11 bases short and J 7 bases short, with 8 bases between. The CDR3 reads CAVRDGELFF. The CDR3, as DNA: TGTGCCGTTCGGGACGGGGAGCTGTTTTTT. The complete variable domain, with remaining parts taken from reference TRBV19 and TRBJ2-2, reads DGGITQSPKYLFRKEGQNVTLSCEQNLNHDAMYWYRQDPGQGLRLIYYSQIVNDFQKGDIAEGYSVSREKKESFPLTVTSAQKNPTAFYLCAVRDGELFFGEGSRLTVL.

As DNA, the CDR3 is TGTGCCAGCAGTGAATTTATCGGGACAGGGACCTATGGCTACACCTTC. Its protein product is CASSEFIGTGTYGYTF. This rearrangement joins TRBV6-1 to TRBJ1-2, with 9 bases aligning to TRBD1. The length of the CDR3 is 16 residues. Germline lookup yields CDR1 MNHNS and CDR2 SASEGT. V shed 2 bases, J shed 4 bases, and the junction held 8 bases outside the gene matches.